Below, one T cell receptor beta chain is given with its context. The sample is drawn from a study of cytomegalovirus exposure and HLA in healthy donors. With 60 Vbeta and 13 Jbeta primers, the PCR was carried out. The protocol was immunoSEQ multiplex PCR, while the TCRdb copy is restricted to in-frame clones and leaves out a portion. The sample has around 94,000 clones; about 73% are singletons. V was shortened by 2 bases and J by 0 bases, with 12 bases between the two germline ends. This CDR3 comprises 16 residues. Germline V gives CDR1 MDHEN, CDR2 SYDVKM. The V gene is TRBV28, the J gene TRBJ2-3, with a tentative D call TRBD2 (5 bases). The origin of this receptor is a woman aged 35 to 49 in good health and CMV-seropositive. Sequences were obtained from PBMCs. The CDR3 DNA follows: TGTGCCAGCAGTTTAGGACTCGACTTGAGCACAGATACGCAGTATTTT. Translation: CASSLGLDLSTDTQYF. Drawing the rest from reference TRBV28 and TRBJ2-3, the complete variable domain is DVKVTQSSRYLVKRTGEKVFLECVQDMDHENMFWYRQDPGLGLRLIYFSYDVKMKEKGDIPEGYSVSREKKERFSLILESASTNQTSMYLCASSLGLDLSTDTQYFGPGTRLTVL.